This section outlines one T cell receptor beta chain sequence together with its context. Original processing methods: Researchers report that nucleated cell counts were estimated from reference gene primer amplification. Sequenced by immunoSEQ multiplex PCR; TCRdb stores in-frame clones only, minus some. V and J calls and clone size are copied from that table; D and trimming were computed from the DNA. The sample shows over 250,000 clones, about 89% of them seen only once. These data belong to a study of blood T cell repertoires in COVID-19. About the research overall: From T cells, B-cell-depleted T cells, or PBMCs came the material, which was cDNA or gDNA.

Which cohort a participant joined came from the clinical history participants gave. This CDR3 comprises 15 residues. Sequencing input: PBMCs or T cells enriched from blood (not recorded which). The clonotype comes from a young woman who had recovered from COVID-19. This chain links TRBV21-1 with TRBJ1-5. TRBV21-1 is a recognized pseudogene. The CDR3 is CASSKKRDSNQPQHF. The CDR3 DNA reads as TGTGCCAGCAGCAAAAAGAGGGATAGCAATCAGCCCCAGCATTTT.